This TCR beta chain was recovered during a study of vaccination effects on CD4 cells after COVID-19. This clone has more than one count but fewer than ten. The antigen is undetermined. Antigen-specific CD4+ T cells expanded by the ViraFEST assay with viral peptide pools were then sequenced. Subsequent to a culture period of 10 to 11 days, CD4+ T cells were isolated. Everyone in the study got two shots of either the BNT162b2 or mRNA-1273 vaccine. Clones were read by immunoSEQ multiplex PCR, and TCRdb kept only the in-frame ones, dropping some. The table has roughly 27,000 clones, approximately 71% seen once. This receptor was obtained from a human donor who received a COVID-19 vaccine. The sequences come from CD4+ T cells from PBMCs cultured with HCoV-NL63 spike peptides, collected after COVID-19 vaccination.

The CDR3 is CASSLGDRQGGQPQHF. DNA for the CDR3: TGCGCCAGCAGCTTGGGGGACAGGCAAGGAGGACAGCCCCAGCATTTT. This chain uses TRBV5-1 with TRBJ1-5; 8 bases are shared with TRBD1. The CDR3 spans 16 residues. Germline V lookup: CDR1 SGHRS, CDR2 YFSETQ. The junction had 9 bases not matched to a gene; V was cut back by 0 bases and J by 7 bases.